A single sample is the source of the 9 T cell receptor beta chains below, sequenced in a study of shared clonotypes between healthy human individuals. Clones were sequenced by immunoSEQ multiplex PCR, and TCRdb holds only the in-frame ones, with some missing. This sample has about 800,000 clones; about 97% occur once, and the top ten carry under 0.25%. Naive CD8 cells lacked CD45RO, underwent positive selection for CCR7 and left out terminally differentiated effector memory CD45RA+ cells. Sequenced input: naive CD8+ T cells sorted from blood. The receptors originated from a man aged 25 to 40 in good health.

This chain links TRBV29-1 with TRBJ2-1; D possibly matches TRBD1 or TRBD2 (7 bases each). The CDR3 runs 16 residues. From germline, CDR1 is SQVTM and CDR2 ANQGSEA. Trimming cost V 0 bases and J 7 bases, with 19 bases left between them. In DNA form, the CDR3 reads TGCAGCGTTGAAGATCTCAGGGGGAGGGACGAGAATGAGCAGTTCTTC. Translated: CSVEDLRGRDENEQFF.

The rearrangement uses TRBV29-1 and TRBJ2-7; no firm D call. Germline assignment: CDR1 SQVTM and CDR2 ANQGSEA. The CDR3 runs to 10 residues. V was pared by 1 base and J by 7 bases, with 5 bases between. CDR3 in amino acids: CSVEAGEQYF. The CDR3 coding sequence is TGCAGCGTTGAAGCCGGAGAGCAGTACTTC.

This clone was counted once. The chain combines TRBV7-2 with TRBJ2-3, with TRBD2 matching over 8 bases. Germline CDR1 is SGHTA and CDR2 is FQGNSA. The J segment lost 5 bases and the V segment lost 3 bases, leaving 4 bases of the junction unmatched. The CDR3 consists of 14 residues. CDR3 sequence (DNA): TGTGCCAGCAGCTTTAGCGGGACTGTAGATACGCAGTATTTT. Translation gives CASSFSGTVDTQYF.

This clone was found once. The chain combines TRBV27 with TRBJ2-5; no clear D gene. CDR1 is MNHEY and CDR2 is SMNVEV in the germline V gene (reference sequence). This CDR3 has 14 amino acids. With 5 bases removed from V and 2 bases from J, the gap between germline ends came to 12 bases. CDR3: CASSPDSLQETQYF. The CDR3, as DNA: TGTGCCAGCAGTCCCGACTCCCTGCAAGAGACCCAGTACTTC.

This clone came up once. This rearrangement joins TRBV10-2 to TRBJ2-3; the match to TRBD2 covers 13 bases. The V gene's germline CDR1 is WSHSY and CDR2 SAAADI. The CDR3 length is 16 residues. J gave up 8 bases and V 2 bases, and 7 bases lay outside the gene matches. The chain's CDR3 is CASSEEAGLAGLTQYF. The CDR3 region has the DNA TGCGCCAGCAGTGAGGAAGCGGGACTAGCGGGACTTACGCAGTATTTT.

The chain is built from TRBV5-1 and TRBJ2-1, with D uncertain. V lost 6 bases and J lost 0, with 16 bases in between. CDR3 size: 16 residues. CDR1 is SGHRS, CDR2 YFSETQ, per germline. The CDR3 here is CASTPDARSSYNEQFF. The CDR3 DNA reads as TGCGCCAGCACCCCTGACGCCAGGAGCTCCTACAATGAGCAGTTCTTC.

The V call is TRBV5-4, the J call TRBJ1-2; D not resolved. The CDR3 has 16 residues. With 5 bases removed from V and 8 bases from J, the gap between germline ends came to 25 bases. Germline-derived CDR1 and CDR2 are SGHNT and YYREEE (reference sequence). As DNA, the CDR3 is TGTGCCAGCAGAATCACGGGAGGATTGACCCTCGAAGGCTACACCTTC. Amino acid sequence: CASRITGGLTLEGYTF.

CDR3 region: CASSLAGDLTEAFF. The CDR3, as DNA: TGTGCCAGCAGTTTAGCAGGGGATCTCACTGAAGCTTTCTTT. This chain uses TRBV27 with TRBJ1-1; D might be TRBD1 (6 bases). With 2 bases removed from V and 4 bases from J, the gap between germline ends came to 11 bases. The CDR3 length is 14 residues. Germline assignment: CDR1 MNHEY and CDR2 SMNVEV (reference sequence).

The chain joins TRBV7-9 to TRBJ2-7, with TRBD1 identical over 8 bases. Germline V CDR1 and CDR2: SEHNR, FQNEAQ (reference sequence). Germline trimming cut 5 bases from V and 5 bases from J; bases unmatched to any gene: 11. The CDR3 extends over 15 amino acids. In DNA, the CDR3 is TGTGCCAGCAGCAAACCAGGACAGGGTTTCGACGAGCAGTACTTC. As protein: CASSKPGQGFDEQYF.